The 15 T cell receptor beta chains given below trace back to one sample, sequenced in a study of control samples from healthy donors and cancer patients. Sequencing used immunoSEQ multiplex PCR; TCRdb keeps in-frame clones, though not all of them. The sample consists of roughly 400,000 clones, around nine tenths of them appearing once. Source material: PBMCs. The receptors originated from a man aged 40-55 years with head and neck cancer.

The CDR3 protein is CASSQVSGGAVDTQYF. CDR3 DNA: TGTGCCAGCAGCCAAGTGAGCGGGGGGGCCGTGGATACGCAGTATTTT. The chain combines TRBV3-1 (or the pseudogene TRBV3-2) with TRBJ2-3; 10 positions agree with TRBD2. The CDR3 length is 16 residues. The junction had 7 bases not matched to a gene; V was cut back by 1 base and J by 6 bases. The germline CDR1 and CDR2 sequences are LGHDT and YNNKEL (reference sequence).

For the CDR3, the DNA is TGTGCCAGCAGTCCGCTCGAGAACACTGAAGCTTTCTTT. Its translation: CASSPLENTEAFF. J is TRBJ1-1 and V is TRBV6-5; D gene uncertain. From germline, CDR1 is MNHEY and CDR2 SVGAGI. The V end lost 5 bases, the J end lost 1 base, and 8 bases lay between the germline ends. The CDR3 consists of 13 residues.

V usage is TRBV28 and J usage is TRBJ1-1, with no clear D. Germline CDR1 is MDHEN and CDR2 is SYDVKM. The CDR3 consists of 13 residues. Trimming pared 8 bases from V and 2 bases from J, leaving 12 bases between. Here the CDR3 reads CASGAAGNTEAFF. The CDR3, as DNA: TGTGCCAGCGGTGCCGCAGGTAACACTGAAGCTTTCTTT.

V and J are TRBV7-2 and TRBJ1-4, with D perhaps matching TRBD1 (5 bases). In germline, CDR1 is SGHTA, CDR2 FQGNSA. V lost 2 bases and J lost 6, with 10 bases in between. The CDR3 is 14 residues long. In DNA form, the CDR3 reads TGTGCCAGCAGCTTAAACCCCAGGGATGAAAAACTGTTTTTT. Translating gives CASSLNPRDEKLFF.

The rearrangement links TRBV7-8 to TRBJ2-2, with unresolved D. The germline CDR1 and CDR2 sequences are SGHVS and FQNEAQ. Trimming removed 1 base from V and 2 bases from J, with 8 bases in between. The CDR3 length is 15 residues. The CDR3 region is CASSLGSPNTGELFF. CDR3 DNA: TGTGCCAGCAGCTTAGGGTCACCAAACACCGGGGAGCTGTTTTTT.

The genes are TRBV9 and TRBJ1-2; D perhaps matches TRBD1 (5 bases). Trimming left V 2 bases short and J 8 bases short, with 13 bases between. Germline CDR1 reads SGDLS; CDR2 reads YYNGEE. The CDR3 consists of 13 residues. CDR3 in DNA: TGTGCCAGCAGCGTGGCAGGGTTGGAGGGCTACACCTTC. This translates into CASSVAGLEGYTF.

The rearrangement uses TRBV6-4 and TRBJ2-3; D is perhaps TRBD1 (6 bases). Per the germline V gene, CDR1 is MRHNA and CDR2 is SNTAGT. Between the trimmed V and J ends, which lost 6 bases and 0 bases, there was a span of 16 bases. The CDR3 runs to 16 residues. CDR3: CASSDTQGRSTDTQYF. DNA for the CDR3: TGTGCCAGCAGCGACACACAGGGAAGAAGCACAGATACGCAGTATTTT.

The rearrangement uses TRBV4-3 and TRBJ2-7; D not certain. The V end was cut by 0 bases, the J end by 2 bases, with 17 bases between. The germline V gene has CDR1 LGHNA and CDR2 YSLEER. This CDR3 contains 17 residues. This CDR3 reads CASSQEDGNYGPYEQYF. CDR3 DNA: TGCGCCAGCAGCCAAGAGGATGGTAATTACGGCCCCTACGAGCAGTACTTC.

CDR3 amino acids: CASSPHGFGQPQHF. The CDR3 DNA is TGTGCCAGCAGTCCCCACGGATTTGGTCAGCCCCAGCATTTT. The rearrangement links TRBV6-6 to TRBJ1-5; D uncertain. Germline V gives CDR1 MNHNY, CDR2 SVGAGI (reference sequence). V was shortened by 5 bases and J by 6 bases, with 14 bases between the two germline ends. This CDR3 spans 14 amino acids.

The CDR3 bases are TGTGCCAGCAGCGTAGTGGGGGCGAACACCGGGGAGCTGTTTTTT. As protein: CASSVVGANTGELFF. This chain connects TRBV9 to TRBJ2-2; the D gene could be TRBD1 or TRBD2 (5 bases each). This CDR3 comprises 15 residues. V dropped 0 bases and J dropped 0 bases, with 6 bases sitting between them. Germline V gene sequence: CDR1 SGDLS, CDR2 YYNGEE. Together with reference TRBV9 and TRBJ2-2, the CDR3 gives the full variable domain: DSGVTQTPKHLITATGQRVTLRCSPRSGDLSVYWYQQSLDQGLQFLIQYYNGEERAKGNILERFSAQQFPDLHSELNLSSLELGDSALYFCASSVVGANTGELFFGEGSRLTVL.

The genes are TRBV6-2 or TRBV6-3 and TRBJ2-1; the match to TRBD1 covers 7 bases. Germline V gene sequence: CDR1 MNHEY, CDR2 SVGEGT. V shed 5 bases and J 7 bases; nucleotides not matched to a gene: 11. CDR3 length equals 15 residues. The CDR3 here is CASSLSGQLRNEQFF. CDR3 DNA: TGTGCCAGCAGTCTTTCGGGACAGTTAAGAAATGAGCAGTTCTTC.

The J gene is TRBJ2-3, the V gene TRBV7-3, with 12 bases aligning to TRBD1. The V and J ends lost 5 bases and 6 bases, in that order; junction bases with no gene match: 12. The CDR3 totals 17 residues. The germline CDR1 and CDR2 sequences are SGHTA and FQGTGA. The CDR3 protein is CASSPEGDRGLGDTQYF. Written as DNA, the CDR3 is TGTGCCAGCAGCCCCGAGGGGGACAGGGGGCTAGGGGATACGCAGTATTTT.

This clone was recorded once. The chain links TRBV6-2 or TRBV6-3 to TRBJ1-3; the match to TRBD1 covers 7 bases. J gave up 0 bases and V 5 bases, and 7 bases lay outside the gene matches. CDR3 length equals 16 residues. Germline CDR1 and CDR2: MNHEY and SVGEGT. In DNA, the CDR3 is TGTGCCAGCAGTCGGGACAGAATTAACTCTGGAAACACCATATATTTT. This translates into CASSRDRINSGNTIYF.

The chain links TRBV5-1 to TRBJ2-6, with D unclear. Trimming shortened V by 3 bases and J by 3 bases, and 13 bases separated the two germline ends. This CDR3 spans 16 amino acids. Germline V gene sequence: CDR1 SGHRS, CDR2 YFSETQ. This chain's CDR3 is CASSSFRTDGANVLTF. The CDR3 nucleotides are TGCGCCAGCAGCTCGTTCAGGACGGATGGGGCCAACGTCCTGACTTTC.

The chain employs TRBV20-1 and TRBJ1-2, with D possibly being TRBD1 (5 bases). There are 11 residues in the CDR3. The germline CDR1 and CDR2 sequences are DFQATT and SNEGSKA (reference sequence). Trimming stripped 6 bases from V and 8 bases from J, with 13 bases between. The CDR3 spells CSAYLGVGYTF. CDR3 DNA sequence: TGCAGTGCATACTTAGGGGTCGGCTACACCTTC.